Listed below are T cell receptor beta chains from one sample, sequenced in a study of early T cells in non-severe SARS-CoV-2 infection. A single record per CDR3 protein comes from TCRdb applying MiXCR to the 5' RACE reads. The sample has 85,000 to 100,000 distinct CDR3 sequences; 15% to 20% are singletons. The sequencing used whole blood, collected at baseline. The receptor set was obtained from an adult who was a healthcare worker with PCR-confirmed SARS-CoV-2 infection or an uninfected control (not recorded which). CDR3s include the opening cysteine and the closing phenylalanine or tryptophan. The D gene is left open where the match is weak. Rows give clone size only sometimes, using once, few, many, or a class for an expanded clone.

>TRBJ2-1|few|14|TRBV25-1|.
CAPRQRASYNEQFF
TGTGCCCCTCGGCAGCGGGCCTCATACAATGAGCAGTTCTTC
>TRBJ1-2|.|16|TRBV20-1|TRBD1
CSASIPGQGAKYGYTF
TGCAGTGCTAGTATTCCGGGACAGGGGGCGAAGTACGGCTACACCTTC
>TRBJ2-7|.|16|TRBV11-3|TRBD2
CASSLDLAGHPYEQYF
TGTGCCAGCAGCTTAGATCTAGCGGGGCACCCCTACGAGCAGTACTTC
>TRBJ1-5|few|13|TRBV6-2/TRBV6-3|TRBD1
CASSPTGHQPQHF
TGTGCCAGCAGTCCGACAGGGCATCAGCCCCAGCATTTT
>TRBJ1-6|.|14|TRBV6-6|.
CASSLGVRNSPLHF
TGTGCCTCCTCCCTTGGGGTCCGTAATTCACCCCTCCACTTT
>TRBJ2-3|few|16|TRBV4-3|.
CASSQDGLGSTDTQYF
TGCGCCAGCAGCCAAGACGGGCTAGGAAGCACAGATACGCAGTATTTT
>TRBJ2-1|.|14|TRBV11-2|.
CASSSVGPGNEQFF
TGTGCCAGCAGCTCAGTTGGGCCGGGCAATGAGCAGTTCTTC
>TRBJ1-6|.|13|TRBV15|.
CATSRADNSPLHF
TGTGCCACCAGCAGAGCCGATAATTCACCCCTCCACTTT
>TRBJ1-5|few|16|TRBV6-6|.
CASRNAQGVGGKPQHF
TGTGCCAGCAGAAACGCACAGGGAGTTGGAGGCAAGCCCCAGCATTTT
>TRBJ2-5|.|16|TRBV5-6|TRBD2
CASSGRTSGDQETQYF
TGTGCCAGCAGCGGTCGGACTAGCGGGGATCAAGAGACCCAGTACTTC
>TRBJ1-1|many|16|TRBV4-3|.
CASSQDGGRMNTEAFF
TGCGCCAGCAGCCAAGATGGGGGGCGCATGAACACTGAAGCTTTCTTT
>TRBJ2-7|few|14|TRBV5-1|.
CASSLGLSTYEQYF
TGCGCCAGCAGCTTGGGACTGTCGACCTACGAGCAGTACTTC
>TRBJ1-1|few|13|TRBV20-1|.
CSAFWKLNTEAFF
TGCAGTGCTTTTTGGAAATTGAATACTGAAGCTTTCTTT
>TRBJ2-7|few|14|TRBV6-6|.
CASSYEGWNNEQYF
TGTGCCAGCAGTTACGAAGGGTGGAACAACGAGCAGTACTTC
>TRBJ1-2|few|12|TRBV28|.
CASSLGVVGYTF
TGTGCCAGCAGTTTGGGGGTAGTTGGCTACACCTTC
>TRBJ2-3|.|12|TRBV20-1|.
CSARTVLGTQYF
TGCAGTGCCAGGACAGTGCTGGGTACGCAGTATTTT
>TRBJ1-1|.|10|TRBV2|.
CANGGTEAFF
TGTGCCAACGGGGGAACTGAAGCTTTCTTT
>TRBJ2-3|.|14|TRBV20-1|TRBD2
CSARLAGDPDTQYF
TGCAGTGCTAGACTAGCGGGAGACCCAGATACGCAGTATTTT
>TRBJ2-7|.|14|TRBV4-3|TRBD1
CASSQDRGNLEQYF
TGCGCCAGCAGCCAAGACAGGGGGAACCTCGAGCAGTACTTC
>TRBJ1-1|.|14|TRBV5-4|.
CASSLEGDRTEAFF
TGTGCCAGCAGCTTGGAGGGGGATCGCACTGAAGCTTTCTTT
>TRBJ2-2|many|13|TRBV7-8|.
CASSRQNTGELFF
TGTGCCAGCAGCCGACAGAACACCGGGGAGCTGTTTTTT
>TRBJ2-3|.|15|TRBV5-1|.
CASSLAGLPTDTQYF
TGCGCCAGCAGCTTGGCGGGACTTCCCACAGATACGCAGTATTTT
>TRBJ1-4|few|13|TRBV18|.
CASSVDRNEKLFF
TGTGCCAGCTCTGTGGACAGAAATGAAAAACTGTTTTTT
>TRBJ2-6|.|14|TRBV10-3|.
CATMTSSGANVLTF
TGTGCCACAATGACTAGTTCCGGGGCCAACGTCCTGACTTTC
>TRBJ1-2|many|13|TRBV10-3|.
CAISESEVYGYTF
TGTGCCATCAGTGAGTCGGAAGTTTATGGCTACACCTTC
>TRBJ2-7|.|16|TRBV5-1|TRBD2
CASKRVGSGDTYEQYF
TGCGCCAGCAAACGAGTTGGTAGCGGGGACACCTACGAGCAGTACTTC
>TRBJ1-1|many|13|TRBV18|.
CASSQQRNTEAFF
TGTGCCAGCTCACAACAAAGAAACACTGAAGCTTTCTTT
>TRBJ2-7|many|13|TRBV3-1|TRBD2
CASSHREAYEQYF
TGTGCCAGCAGCCACCGGGAGGCCTACGAGCAGTACTTC
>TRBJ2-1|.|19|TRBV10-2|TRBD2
CASSESRLAGNFSYNEQFF
TGCGCCAGCAGTGAGTCACGGCTAGCGGGAAATTTCTCCTACAATGAGCAGTTCTTC
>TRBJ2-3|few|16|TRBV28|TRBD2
CASRPTGTSGSGTQYF
TGTGCCAGCAGACCTACCGGGACTAGCGGGAGTGGTACGCAGTATTTT
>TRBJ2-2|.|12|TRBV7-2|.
CASSSPPGELFF
TGTGCCAGCAGCTCGCCCCCCGGGGAGCTGTTTTTT
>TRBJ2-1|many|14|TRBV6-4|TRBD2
CASSDRTRDNEQFF
TGTGCCAGCAGTGACCGGACTAGAGACAATGAGCAGTTCTTC
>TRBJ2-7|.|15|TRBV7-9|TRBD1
CASSLASGGGYEQYF
TGTGCCAGCAGCTTAGCGTCAGGGGGCGGCTACGAGCAGTACTTC
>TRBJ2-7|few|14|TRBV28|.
CASNYPGATYEQYF
TGTGCCAGCAATTATCCAGGGGCAACCTACGAGCAGTACTTC
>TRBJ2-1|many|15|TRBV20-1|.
CSARGHGSDGDEQFF
TGCAGTGCTAGAGGACACGGGAGTGACGGGGATGAGCAGTTCTTC
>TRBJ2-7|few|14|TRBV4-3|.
CASSQEPGPYEQYF
TGCGCCAGCAGCCAAGAGCCAGGGCCGTACGAGCAGTACTTC
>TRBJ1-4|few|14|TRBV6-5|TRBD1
CASSPGGAYEKLFF
TGTGCCAGCAGTCCAGGGGGCGCTTATGAAAAACTGTTTTTT
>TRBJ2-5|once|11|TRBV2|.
CASSEGKTQYF
TGTGCCAGCAGTGAAGGGAAGACCCAGTACTTC
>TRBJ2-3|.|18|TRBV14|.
CASSQGIGTLKRPDTQYF
TGTGCCAGCAGCCAAGGGATAGGGACCCTCAAGCGTCCAGATACGCAGTATTTT
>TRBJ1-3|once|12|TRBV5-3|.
CARSCYRNTIYF
TGTGCCAGAAGCTGCTACAGAAACACCATATATTTT
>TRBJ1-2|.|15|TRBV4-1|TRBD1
CASSQPGTGRNGYTF
TGCGCCAGCAGCCAACCCGGGACAGGGCGGAATGGCTACACCTTC
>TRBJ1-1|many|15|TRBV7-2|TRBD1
CASSLAGTGTFEAFF
TGTGCCAGCAGCTTAGCGGGGACAGGCACATTTGAAGCTTTCTTT
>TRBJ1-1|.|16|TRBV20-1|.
CSAPKGEIFMNTEAFF
TGCAGTGCTCCCAAGGGGGAGATTTTTATGAACACTGAAGCTTTCTTT
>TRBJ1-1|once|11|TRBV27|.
CASSPYTEAFF
TGTGCCAGCAGTCCGTACACTGAAGCTTTCTTT
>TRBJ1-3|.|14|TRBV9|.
CASSVQADGNTIYF
TGTGCCAGCAGCGTTCAGGCTGACGGAAACACCATATATTTT
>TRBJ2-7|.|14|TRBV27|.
CATAPKTGNYEQYF
TGTGCCACCGCCCCCAAGACAGGCAACTACGAGCAGTACTTC
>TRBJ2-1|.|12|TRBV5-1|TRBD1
CASSQPGGEQFF
TGCGCCAGCAGCCAGCCAGGGGGTGAGCAGTTCTTC
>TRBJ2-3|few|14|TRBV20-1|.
CSATPTPGYSTQYF
TGCAGTGCAACTCCCACACCGGGGTACAGTACGCAGTATTTT
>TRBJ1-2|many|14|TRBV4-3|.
CASSQSRTPVGYTF
TGCGCCAGCAGCCAAAGCAGGACACCAGTGGGCTACACCTTC